Each of the 8 T cell receptor beta chains below was sequenced from the same sample in a study of beta chain features in type 1 diabetes. Expressed TCRB transcripts were sequenced because the isolated RNA had all been reverse transcribed beforehand. The repertoire was sequenced with immunoSEQ multiplex PCR; TCRdb's copy has only in-frame clones and lacks some. The profile covers about 290,000 clones, with around 7.3% appearing a single time and more than 0.8% taken by the ten largest. Material for sequencing was central memory CD4+ T cells from blood. The receptors here all came from a woman younger than 35 in good health.

This clone came up a few times. This same CDR3 is encoded by further DNA sequences in the sample. This chain connects TRBV7-2 to TRBJ2-5; TRBD2 aligns across 12 bases. Germline CDR1 is SGHTA and CDR2 is FQGNSA. J gave up 5 bases and V 4 bases, and 5 bases lay outside the gene matches. The CDR3 sequence is 15 residues long. This CDR3 reads CASSSLAGGLETQYF. The CDR3, as DNA: TGTGCCAGCAGCTCCCTAGCGGGAGGGCTGGAGACCCAGTACTTC.

The chain combines TRBV18 with TRBJ2-3; the match to TRBD1 covers 7 bases. This CDR3 is 16 amino acids long. Unmatched junction bases numbered 10, after V lost 7 bases and J lost 0 bases. Germline-derived CDR1 and CDR2 are KGHSH and LQKENI. CDR3 nucleotides: TGTGCCAGCTTACTACAGGGGAGTCCTAGCACAGATACGCAGTATTTT. This encodes CASLLQGSPSTDTQYF.

The chain uses TRBV10-3 and TRBJ1-1; TRBD1 matches 12 bases. Germline-derived CDR1 and CDR2 are ENHRY and SYGVKD. The CDR3 has 20 residues. The J segment lost 7 bases and the V segment lost 4 bases, leaving 22 bases of the junction unmatched. The CDR3 loop is CAISARGTGGPGRRVGEAFF. The CDR3 nucleotides are TGTGCCATCAGTGCTAGAGGGACAGGGGGCCCTGGTCGGCGAGTAGGTGAAGCTTTCTTT.

CDR3 nucleotides: TGCGCCAGCAGCTTGGGGAGGGTCTACGAGACCCAGTACTTC. The encoded protein is CASSLGRVYETQYF. The V gene is TRBV5-1, the J gene TRBJ2-5; tentatively, D is TRBD2 (6 bases). Trimming cost V 0 bases and J 5 bases, with 11 bases left between them. From germline, CDR1 is SGHRS and CDR2 YFSETQ. This CDR3 has 14 amino acids.

Concerning this clone: Being one base from a much bigger clone, this may be a read error. No conserved phenylalanine or tryptophan ends this CDR3, so it is likely a read error. The chain is built from TRBV10-3 and TRBJ2-7; TRBD1 aligns across 11 bases. The CDR3 has 13 residues. Germline V lookup: CDR1 ENHRY, CDR2 SYGVKD. J gave up 4 bases and V 6 bases, and 2 bases lay outside the gene matches. The CDR3 nucleotides read TGTGCCATCAGGGGACAGGGGGGATACGAGCAGTACGGC. Its translation is CAIRGQGGYEQYG.

There are a few counts of this clone. The V and J genes are TRBV7-2 and TRBJ2-3, with TRBD2 identical over 11 bases. V gave up 5 bases and J gave up 5 bases; unmatched junction bases: 6. Germline loops: CDR1 SGHTA, CDR2 FQGNSA. The CDR3 runs 15 residues. CDR3 protein: CASSVGLAGRDTQYF. The CDR3, as DNA: TGTGCCAGCAGCGTCGGACTAGCGGGCAGAGATACGCAGTATTTT.

This clone showed up just a few times. The chain carries TRBV27 and TRBJ2-4; weak D call: TRBD1 (6 bases). The germline V gene encodes CDR1 MNHEY and CDR2 SMNVEV (reference sequence). Trimming pared 5 bases from V and 7 bases from J, leaving 15 bases between. This CDR3 is 14 amino acids long. CDR3 residues: CASSIQGPRNIQYF. For the CDR3, the DNA is TGTGCCAGCAGTATACAGGGCCCCAGGAACATTCAGTACTTC.

The chain links TRBV29-1 to TRBJ2-1, with TRBD2 matching 8 bases. CDR3 length: 15 residues. Trimming removed 5 bases from V and 0 bases from J; junction bases left unmatched: 6. Germline V gene lookup returns CDR1 SQVTM and CDR2 ANQGSEA. CDR3 coding DNA: TGCAGCGTTTCGGGGGGGTCCATCTCCTACAATGAGCAGTTCTTC. The encoded protein is CSVSGGSISYNEQFF.